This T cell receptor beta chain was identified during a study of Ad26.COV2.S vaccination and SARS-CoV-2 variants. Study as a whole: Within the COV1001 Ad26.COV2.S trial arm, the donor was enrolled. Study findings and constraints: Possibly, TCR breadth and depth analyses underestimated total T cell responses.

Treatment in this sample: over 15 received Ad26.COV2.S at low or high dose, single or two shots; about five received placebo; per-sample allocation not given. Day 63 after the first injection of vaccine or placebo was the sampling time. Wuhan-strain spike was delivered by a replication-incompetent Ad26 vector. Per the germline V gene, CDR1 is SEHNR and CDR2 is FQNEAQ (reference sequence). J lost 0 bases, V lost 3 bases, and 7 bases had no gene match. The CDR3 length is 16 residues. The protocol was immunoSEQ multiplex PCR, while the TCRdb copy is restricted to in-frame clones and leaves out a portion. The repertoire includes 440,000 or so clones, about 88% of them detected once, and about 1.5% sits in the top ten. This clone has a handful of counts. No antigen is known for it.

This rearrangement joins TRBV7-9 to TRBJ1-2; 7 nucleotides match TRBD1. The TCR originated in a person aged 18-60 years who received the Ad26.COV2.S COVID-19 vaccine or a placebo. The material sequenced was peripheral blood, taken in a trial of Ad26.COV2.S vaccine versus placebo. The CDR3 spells CASSFQGQSPNYGYTF. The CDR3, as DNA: TGTGCCAGCAGCTTTCAGGGACAGTCCCCTAACTATGGCTACACCTTC.